The rows below give T cell receptor beta chains drawn from one sample of a study of T cell clusters in autoimmune cytopenias. TCRdb derives one entry per CDR3 protein from the multiplex PCR reads, leaving out DNA. The sample table sets out under 15,000 distinct CDR3 sequences. These data were also reused for a study on T cell repertoires in aging, cancer and after chemotherapy.

The sequenced sample consisted of peripheral blood. The receptors stem from a human donor in good health. The CDR3 runs from the conserved cysteine through the conserved F or W. Only part of the rows carry a size: once, few, many, or a class if the clone is expanded.

v_gene: TRBV29-1
j_gene: TRBJ2-1
abundance: medium-sized
CDR3aa: CSVTSGANNEQFF

v_gene: TRBV12-3/TRBV12-4
j_gene: TRBJ1-2
abundance: NA
CDR3aa: CASSSHGQGGYTF

v_gene: TRBV30
j_gene: TRBJ1-3
abundance: NA
CDR3aa: CAWRGGSGNTIYF

v_gene: TRBV19
j_gene: TRBJ1-2
abundance: NA
CDR3aa: CASTMGYSTYNYGYTF

v_gene: TRBV27
j_gene: TRBJ2-2
abundance: NA
CDR3aa: CASRWGGRNTGELFF

v_gene: TRBV6-6
j_gene: TRBJ2-3
abundance: NA
CDR3aa: CASTSSPDTQYF

v_gene: TRBV6-5
j_gene: TRBJ2-1
abundance: NA
CDR3aa: CASSNTGGRYNEQFF

v_gene: TRBV6-2/TRBV6-3
j_gene: TRBJ2-3
abundance: NA
CDR3aa: CASSYSAGSTDTQYF

v_gene: TRBV19
j_gene: TRBJ1-5
abundance: NA
CDR3aa: CASSLQGNQPQHF

v_gene: TRBV11-1
j_gene: TRBJ2-2
abundance: NA
CDR3aa: CASSPRLAGRIGELFF

v_gene: TRBV7-6
j_gene: TRBJ2-5
abundance: NA
CDR3aa: CASSTLAGDQETQYF